This T cell receptor (beta chain) was identified in a study of blood T cell repertoires in COVID-19. Study at large: Acute and convalescent COVID-19 samples came from the United States, Italy and Spain. In each case, the material was cDNA or gDNA derived from T cells, B-cell-depleted T cells, or PBMCs.

It was within 2 weeks before study entry that exposed participants met a COVID-19 case. The germline CDR1 and CDR2 sequences are KGHDR and SFDVKD. V trimming: 9 bases; J trimming: 4 bases; junction bases outside the gene matches: 5. The CDR3 runs to 14 residues. Original processing methods: Amplification of reference gene primers was used by the study to estimate nucleated cell counts. TCRdb's table, derived via immunoSEQ multiplex PCR, lists solely in-frame clones and lacks some. V and J calls and clone size are copied from that table; D and trimming were computed from the DNA. Among nearly 250,000 clones, over 80% were seen once, and the ten largest hold over 0.85%.

The sequenced sample was PBMCs or T cells enriched from blood (not recorded which). The clonotype originates from a middle-aged man who had been exposed to COVID-19. This rearrangement joins TRBV24-1 to TRBJ1-5; 10 bases map to TRBD1. The CDR3 here is CATAGQGINQPQHF. In DNA form, the CDR3 reads TGTGCCACCGCGGGACAGGGGATTAATCAGCCCCAGCATTTT.